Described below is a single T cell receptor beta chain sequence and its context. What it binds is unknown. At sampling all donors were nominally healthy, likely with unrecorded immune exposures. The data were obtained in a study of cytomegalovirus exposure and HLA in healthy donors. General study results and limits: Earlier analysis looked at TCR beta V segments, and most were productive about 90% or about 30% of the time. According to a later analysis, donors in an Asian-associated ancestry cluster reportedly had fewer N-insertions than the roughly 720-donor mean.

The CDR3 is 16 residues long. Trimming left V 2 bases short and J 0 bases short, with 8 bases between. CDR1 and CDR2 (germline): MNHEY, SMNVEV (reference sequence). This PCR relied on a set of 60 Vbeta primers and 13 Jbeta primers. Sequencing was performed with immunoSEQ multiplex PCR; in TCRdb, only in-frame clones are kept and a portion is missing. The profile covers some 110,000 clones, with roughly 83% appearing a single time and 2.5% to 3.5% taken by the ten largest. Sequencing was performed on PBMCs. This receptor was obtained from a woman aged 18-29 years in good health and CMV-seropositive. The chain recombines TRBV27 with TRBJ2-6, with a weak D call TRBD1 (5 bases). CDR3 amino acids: CASSLRQTSGANVLTF. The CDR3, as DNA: TGTGCCAGCAGTTTAAGACAGACCTCTGGGGCCAACGTCCTGACTTTC.